This TCR beta chain was found in a study of OX40 agonist ivuxolimab in advanced cancers. Looking at the study overall: Of the participants, more than 35% had some prior anti-PD-1, anti-PD-L1 or anti-CTLA-4 therapy, which was allowed.

The CDR3 runs 16 residues. With 2 bases clipped from V and 6 bases from J, the junction kept 11 bases outside the gene matches. Germline V CDR1 and CDR2: ENHRY, SYGVKD. Generated by immunoSEQ multiplex PCR, the TCRdb table keeps only in-frame clones and is missing some. This table has about 84,000 clones, more than 75% appearing once. The sequence was collected from an adult with an advanced solid tumor such as melanoma, head and neck, liver or kidney cancer. The chain has TRBV10-3 and TRBJ1-1; 8 positions agree with TRBD1. The sample consisted of CD4+ or CD8+ T cells sorted from blood, taken in a trial of the OX40 agonist ivuxolimab. Here the CDR3 DNA reads TGTGCCATCAGTGAGCATCAGGGGGCGGCTCCCCCTGAAGCTTTCTTT. Translation gives CAISEHQGAAPPEAFF.